This record covers a single TCR beta chain. This specimen comes from a study of blood T cell repertoires in COVID-19. Looking at the study overall: Acute-phase and convalescent COVID-19 samples originated in the United States, Italy and Spain. T cells, B-cell-depleted T cells, or PBMCs supplied cDNA or gDNA.

In the source study's methods: Counts of nucleated cells, estimated from reference gene primer amplification, were obtained. Sequencing was performed with immunoSEQ multiplex PCR; in TCRdb, only in-frame clones are kept and a portion is missing. The V and J calls and clone size were taken over from that table, and D and trimming were inferred from the DNA. The sample has 200,000 or so clones, over 75% seen once. CDR3 length equals 15 residues. Germline assignment: CDR1 SGHTS and CDR2 YDEGEE. Deletions cut 1 base from V and 7 bases from J, with 12 bases between. V and J are TRBV5-8 and TRBJ1-6, with D perhaps matching TRBD1 (5 bases). This TCR came from a man in his forties or fifties with active or convalescent COVID-19. Material for sequencing was peripheral blood. The CDR3 coding sequence is TGTGCCAGCAGCTTGAGCACAGGTGGGAATTCACCCCTCCACTTT. Its protein is CASSLSTGGNSPLHF.